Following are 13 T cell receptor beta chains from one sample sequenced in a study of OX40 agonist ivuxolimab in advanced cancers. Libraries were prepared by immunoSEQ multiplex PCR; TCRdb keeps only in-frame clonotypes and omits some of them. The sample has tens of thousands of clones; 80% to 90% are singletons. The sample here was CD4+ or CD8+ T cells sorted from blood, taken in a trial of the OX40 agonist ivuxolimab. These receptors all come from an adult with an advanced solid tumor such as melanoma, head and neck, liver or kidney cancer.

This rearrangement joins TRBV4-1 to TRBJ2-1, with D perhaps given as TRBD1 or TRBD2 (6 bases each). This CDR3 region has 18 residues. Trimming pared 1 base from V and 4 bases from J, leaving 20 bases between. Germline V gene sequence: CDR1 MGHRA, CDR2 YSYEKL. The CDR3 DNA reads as TGCGCCAGCAGCCAAGCCCCTCCCGGAGGGGGATCATACAATGAGCAGTTCTTC. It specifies CASSQAPPGGGSYNEQFF.

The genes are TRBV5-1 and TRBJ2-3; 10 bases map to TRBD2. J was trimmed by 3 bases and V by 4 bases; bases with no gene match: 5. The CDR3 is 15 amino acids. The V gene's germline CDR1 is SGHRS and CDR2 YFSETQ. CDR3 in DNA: TGCGCCAGCAGCGGGATAGCGGGGGGAACAGATACGCAGTATTTT. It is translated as CASSGIAGGTDTQYF.

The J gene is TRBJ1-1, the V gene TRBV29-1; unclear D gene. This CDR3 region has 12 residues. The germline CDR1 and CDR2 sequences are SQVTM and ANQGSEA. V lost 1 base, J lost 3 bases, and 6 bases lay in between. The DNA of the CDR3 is TGCAGCGTTGAAGGAGGTGACACTGAAGCTTTCTTT. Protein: CSVEGGDTEAFF. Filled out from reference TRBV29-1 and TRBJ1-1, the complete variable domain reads SAVISQKPSRDICQRGTSLTIQCQVDSQVTMMFWYRQQPGQSLTLIATANQGSEATYESGFVIDKFPISRPNLTFSTLTVSNMSPEDSSIYLCSVEGGDTEAFFGQGTRLTVV.

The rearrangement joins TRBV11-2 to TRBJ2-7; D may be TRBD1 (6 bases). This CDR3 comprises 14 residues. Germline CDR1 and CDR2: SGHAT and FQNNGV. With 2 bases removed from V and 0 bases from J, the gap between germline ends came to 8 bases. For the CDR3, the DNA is TGTGCCAGCAGCTTAAGCAGGGGCTCCTACGAGCAGTACTTC. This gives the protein CASSLSRGSYEQYF. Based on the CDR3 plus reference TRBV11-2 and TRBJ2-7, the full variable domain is EAGVAQSPRYKIIEKRQSVAFWCNPISGHATLYWYQQILGQGPKLLIQFQNNGVVDDSQLPKDRFSAERLKGVDSTLKIQPAKLEDSAVYLCASSLSRGSYEQYFGPGTRLTVT.

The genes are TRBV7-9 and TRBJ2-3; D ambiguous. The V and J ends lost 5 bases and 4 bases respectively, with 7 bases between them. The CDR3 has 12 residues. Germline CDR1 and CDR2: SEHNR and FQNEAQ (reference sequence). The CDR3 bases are TGTGCCAGCAGCCACGGACCAGATACGCAGTATTTT. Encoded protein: CASSHGPDTQYF.

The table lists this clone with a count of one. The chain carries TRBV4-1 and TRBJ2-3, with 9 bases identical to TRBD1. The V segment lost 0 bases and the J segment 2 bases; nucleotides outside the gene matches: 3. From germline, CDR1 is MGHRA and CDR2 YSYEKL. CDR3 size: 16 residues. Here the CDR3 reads CASSQERDRVTDTQYF. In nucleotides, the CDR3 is TGCGCCAGCAGCCAAGAAAGGGACAGGGTCACAGATACGCAGTATTTT.

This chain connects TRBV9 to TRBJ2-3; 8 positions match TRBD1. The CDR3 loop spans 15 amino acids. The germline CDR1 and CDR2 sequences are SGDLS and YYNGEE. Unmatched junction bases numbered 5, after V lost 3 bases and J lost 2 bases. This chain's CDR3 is CASSATGAHTDTQYF. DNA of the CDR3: TGTGCCAGCAGCGCGACAGGGGCCCACACAGATACGCAGTATTTT.

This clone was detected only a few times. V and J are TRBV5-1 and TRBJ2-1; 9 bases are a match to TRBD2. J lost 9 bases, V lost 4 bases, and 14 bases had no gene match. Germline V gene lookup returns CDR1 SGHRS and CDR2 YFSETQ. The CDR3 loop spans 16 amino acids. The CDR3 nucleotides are TGCGCCAGCAGCCCCCCAAGCGGGGGGTTAAGAAGTGAGCAGTTCTTC. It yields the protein CASSPPSGGLRSEQFF.

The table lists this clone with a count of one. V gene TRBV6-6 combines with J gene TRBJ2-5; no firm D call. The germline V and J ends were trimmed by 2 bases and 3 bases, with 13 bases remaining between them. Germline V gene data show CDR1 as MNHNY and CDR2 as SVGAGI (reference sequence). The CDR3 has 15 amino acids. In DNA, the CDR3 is TGTGCCAGCAGTTACAAAGGCCTAATGGAAGAGACCCAGTACTTC. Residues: CASSYKGLMEETQYF.

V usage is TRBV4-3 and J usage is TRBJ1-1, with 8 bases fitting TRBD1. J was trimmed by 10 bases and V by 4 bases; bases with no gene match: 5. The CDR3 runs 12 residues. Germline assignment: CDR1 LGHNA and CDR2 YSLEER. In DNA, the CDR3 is TGCGCCAGCAGCCTTACAGGGGGTGCAGCTTTCTTT. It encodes CASSLTGGAAFF.

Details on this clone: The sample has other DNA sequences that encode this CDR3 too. The CDR3 is CASRVGTANTEAFF. CDR3 sequence (DNA): TGTGCCAGCAGGGTCGGGACAGCGAACACTGAAGCTTTCTTT. The rearrangement links TRBV2 to TRBJ1-1; 7 bases fit TRBD1. Per germline, CDR1 SNHLY and CDR2 FYNNEI. The CDR3 has 14 amino acids. V lost 6 bases to trimming and J lost 1 base; unmatched junction nucleotides: 5.

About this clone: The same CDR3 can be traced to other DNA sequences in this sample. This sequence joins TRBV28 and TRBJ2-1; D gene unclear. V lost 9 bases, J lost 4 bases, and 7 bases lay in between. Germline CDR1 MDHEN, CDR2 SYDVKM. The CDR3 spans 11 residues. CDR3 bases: TGTGCCAGTAGAGATTACAATGAGCAGTTCTTC. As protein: CASRDYNEQFF.

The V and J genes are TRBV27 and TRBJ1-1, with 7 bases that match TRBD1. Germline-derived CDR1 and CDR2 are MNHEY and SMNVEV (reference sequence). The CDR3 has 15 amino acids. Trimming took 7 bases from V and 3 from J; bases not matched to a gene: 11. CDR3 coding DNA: TGTGCCAGCAAGGAAATTCAGGGGGAGGACACTGAAGCTTTCTTT. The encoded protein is CASKEIQGEDTEAFF.